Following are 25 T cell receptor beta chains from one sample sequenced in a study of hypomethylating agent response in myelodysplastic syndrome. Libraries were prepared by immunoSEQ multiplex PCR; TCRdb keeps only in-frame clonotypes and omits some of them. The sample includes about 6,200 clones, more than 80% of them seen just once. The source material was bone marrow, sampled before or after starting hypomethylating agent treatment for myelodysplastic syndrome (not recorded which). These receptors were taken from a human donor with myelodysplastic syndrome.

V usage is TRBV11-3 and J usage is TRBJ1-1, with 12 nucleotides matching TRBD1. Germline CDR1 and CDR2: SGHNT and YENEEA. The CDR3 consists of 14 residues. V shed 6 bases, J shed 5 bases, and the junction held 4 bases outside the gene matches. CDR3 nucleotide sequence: TGTGCCAGCAGGAGGGACAGGGGGCGTACTGAAGCTTTCTTT. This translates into CASRRDRGRTEAFF.

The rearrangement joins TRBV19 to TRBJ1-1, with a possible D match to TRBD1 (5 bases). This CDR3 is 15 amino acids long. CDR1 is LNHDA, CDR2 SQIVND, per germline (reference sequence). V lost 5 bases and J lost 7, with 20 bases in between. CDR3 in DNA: TGTGCCAGTAGTGACCGGGGAGCGGGGCTAATTGAAGCTTTCTTT. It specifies CASSDRGAGLIEAFF.

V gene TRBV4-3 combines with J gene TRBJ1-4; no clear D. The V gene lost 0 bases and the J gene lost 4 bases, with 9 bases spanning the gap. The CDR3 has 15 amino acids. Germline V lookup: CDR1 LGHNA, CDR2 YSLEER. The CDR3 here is CASSQEAGLNEKLFF. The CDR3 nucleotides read TGCGCCAGCAGCCAAGAGGCAGGCCTTAATGAAAAACTGTTTTTT.

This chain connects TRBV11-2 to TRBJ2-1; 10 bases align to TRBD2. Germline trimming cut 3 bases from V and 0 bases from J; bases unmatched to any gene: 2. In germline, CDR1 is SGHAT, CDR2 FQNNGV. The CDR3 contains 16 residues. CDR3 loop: CASSFSSGGSYNEQFF. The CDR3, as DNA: TGTGCCAGCAGCTTTTCTAGCGGGGGCTCCTACAATGAGCAGTTCTTC.

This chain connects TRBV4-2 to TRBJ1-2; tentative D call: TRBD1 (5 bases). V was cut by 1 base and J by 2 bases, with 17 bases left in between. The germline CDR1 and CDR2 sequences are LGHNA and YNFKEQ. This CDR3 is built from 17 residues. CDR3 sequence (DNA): TGTGCCAGCAGCCAAGCGTGGGGGACGCTCGAAAACTATGGCTACACCTTC. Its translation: CASSQAWGTLENYGYTF.

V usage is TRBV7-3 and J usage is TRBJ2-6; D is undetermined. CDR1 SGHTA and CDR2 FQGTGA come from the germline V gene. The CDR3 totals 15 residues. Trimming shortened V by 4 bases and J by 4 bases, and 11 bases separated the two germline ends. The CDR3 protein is CASSSSLPGANVLTF. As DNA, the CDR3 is TGTGCCAGCAGCTCCTCCCTCCCCGGGGCCAACGTCCTGACTTTC.

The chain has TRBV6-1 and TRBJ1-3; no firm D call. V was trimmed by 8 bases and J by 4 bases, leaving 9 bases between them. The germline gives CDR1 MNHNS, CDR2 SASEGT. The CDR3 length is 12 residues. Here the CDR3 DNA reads TGTGCCAGCCTCTTTTCCGGAAACACCATATATTTT. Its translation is CASLFSGNTIYF.

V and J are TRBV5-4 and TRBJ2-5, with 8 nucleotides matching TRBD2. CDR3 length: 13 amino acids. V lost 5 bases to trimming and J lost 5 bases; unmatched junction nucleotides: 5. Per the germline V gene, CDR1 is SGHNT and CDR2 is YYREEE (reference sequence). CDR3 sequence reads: CASRPPSGETQYF. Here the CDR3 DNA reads TGTGCCAGCAGGCCCCCTAGCGGGGAGACCCAGTACTTC.

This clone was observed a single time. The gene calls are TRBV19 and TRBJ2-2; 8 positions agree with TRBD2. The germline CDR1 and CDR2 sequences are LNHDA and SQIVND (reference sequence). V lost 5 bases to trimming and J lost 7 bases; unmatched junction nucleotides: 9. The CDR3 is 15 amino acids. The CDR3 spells CASSVTLAAGGELFF. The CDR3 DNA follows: TGTGCCAGTAGTGTTACACTAGCGGCTGGCGGGGAGCTGTTTTTT.

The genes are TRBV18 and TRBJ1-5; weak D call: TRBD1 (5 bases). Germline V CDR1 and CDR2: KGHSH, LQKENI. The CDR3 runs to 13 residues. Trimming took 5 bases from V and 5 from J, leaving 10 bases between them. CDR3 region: CASSARGDQPQHF. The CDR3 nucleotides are TGTGCCAGCTCAGCCCGGGGCGATCAGCCCCAGCATTTT. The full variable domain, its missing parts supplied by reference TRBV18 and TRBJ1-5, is NAGVMQNPRHLVRRRGQEARLRCSPMKGHSHVYWYRQLPEEGLKFMVYLQKENIIDESGMPKERFSAEFPKEGPSILRIQQVVRGDSAAYFCASSARGDQPQHFGDGTRLSIL.

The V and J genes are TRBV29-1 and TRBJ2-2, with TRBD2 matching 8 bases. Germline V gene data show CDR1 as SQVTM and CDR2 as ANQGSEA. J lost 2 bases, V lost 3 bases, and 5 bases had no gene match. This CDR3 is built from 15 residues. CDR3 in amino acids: CSVDPGGANTGELFF. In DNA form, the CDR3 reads TGCAGCGTTGACCCCGGGGGGGCCAACACCGGGGAGCTGTTTTTT.

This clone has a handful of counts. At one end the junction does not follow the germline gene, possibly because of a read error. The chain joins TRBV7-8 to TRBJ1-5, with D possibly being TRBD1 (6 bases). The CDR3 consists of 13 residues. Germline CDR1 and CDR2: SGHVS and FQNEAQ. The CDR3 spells CASSLGGRQPQHF. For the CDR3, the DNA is TGTGCCAGCAGTTTAGGGGGTCGTCAGCCCCAGCATTTT.

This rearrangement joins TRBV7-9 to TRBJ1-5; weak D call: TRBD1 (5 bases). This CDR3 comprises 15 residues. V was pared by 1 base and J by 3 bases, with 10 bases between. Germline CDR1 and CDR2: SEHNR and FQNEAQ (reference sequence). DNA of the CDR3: TGTGCCAGCAGCTTAGACGGGGGTTACAATCAGCCCCAGCATTTT. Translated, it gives CASSLDGGYNQPQHF.

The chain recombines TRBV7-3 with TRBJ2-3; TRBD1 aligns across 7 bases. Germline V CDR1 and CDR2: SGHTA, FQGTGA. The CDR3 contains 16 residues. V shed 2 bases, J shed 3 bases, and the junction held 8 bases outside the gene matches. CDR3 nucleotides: TGTGCCAGCAGCTTAGGTATACAGGGGAAGACAGATACGCAGTATTTT. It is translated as CASSLGIQGKTDTQYF.

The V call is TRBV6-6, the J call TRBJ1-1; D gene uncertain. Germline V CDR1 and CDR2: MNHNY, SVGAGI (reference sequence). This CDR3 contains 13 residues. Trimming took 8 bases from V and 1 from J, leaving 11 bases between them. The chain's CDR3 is CASSIHENTEAFF. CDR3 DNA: TGTGCCAGCTCAATCCACGAGAACACTGAAGCTTTCTTT.

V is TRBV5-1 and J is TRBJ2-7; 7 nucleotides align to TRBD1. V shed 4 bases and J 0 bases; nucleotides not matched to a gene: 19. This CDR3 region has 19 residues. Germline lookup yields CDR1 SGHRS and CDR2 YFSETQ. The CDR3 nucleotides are TGCGCCAGCAGCCTCTTTTTCGGGGCCGTGACAGGGCGCTCCTACGAGCAGTACTTC. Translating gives CASSLFFGAVTGRSYEQYF.

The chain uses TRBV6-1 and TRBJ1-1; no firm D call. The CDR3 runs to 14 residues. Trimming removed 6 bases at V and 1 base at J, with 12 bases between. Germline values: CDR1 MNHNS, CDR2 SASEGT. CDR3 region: CASRELPENTEAFF. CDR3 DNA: TGTGCCAGCAGAGAGTTACCAGAGAACACTGAAGCTTTCTTT.

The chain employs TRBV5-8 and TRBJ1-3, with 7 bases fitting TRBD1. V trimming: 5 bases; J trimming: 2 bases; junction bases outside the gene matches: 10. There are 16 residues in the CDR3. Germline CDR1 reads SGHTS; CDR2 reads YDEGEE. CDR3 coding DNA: TGTGCCAGCAGAAATCCGGGACAGCCGGCTGGAAACACCATATATTTT. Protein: CASRNPGQPAGNTIYF.

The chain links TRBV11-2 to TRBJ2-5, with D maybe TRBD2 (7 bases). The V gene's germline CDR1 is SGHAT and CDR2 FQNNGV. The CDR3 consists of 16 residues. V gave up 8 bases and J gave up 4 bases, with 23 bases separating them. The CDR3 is CASLNPGAGAGETQYF. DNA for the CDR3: TGTGCCAGCCTTAATCCTGGCGCGGGGGCGGGAGAGACCCAGTACTTC.

The CDR3 here is CASRRGQHTEAFF. The CDR3, as DNA: TGTGCCAGCAGAAGAGGACAGCACACTGAAGCTTTCTTT. The rearrangement links TRBV14 to TRBJ1-1; a weak D match, TRBD1 (6 bases). This CDR3 region has 13 residues. Germline-derived CDR1 and CDR2 are SGHDN and FVKESK. The V and J ends lost 6 bases and 3 bases respectively, with 11 bases between them.

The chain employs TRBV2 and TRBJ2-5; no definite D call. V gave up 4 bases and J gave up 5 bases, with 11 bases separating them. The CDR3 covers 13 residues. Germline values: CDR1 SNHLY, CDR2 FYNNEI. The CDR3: CASSGTVRETQYF. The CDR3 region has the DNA TGTGCCAGCAGTGGGACGGTCCGGGAGACCCAGTACTTC.

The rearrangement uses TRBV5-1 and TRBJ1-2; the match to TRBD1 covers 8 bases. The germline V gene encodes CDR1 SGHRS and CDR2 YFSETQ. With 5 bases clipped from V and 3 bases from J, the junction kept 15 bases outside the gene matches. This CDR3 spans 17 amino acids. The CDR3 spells CASRPAPGQGGYYGYTF. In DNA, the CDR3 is TGCGCCAGCAGACCAGCCCCTGGACAGGGAGGCTACTATGGCTACACCTTC.

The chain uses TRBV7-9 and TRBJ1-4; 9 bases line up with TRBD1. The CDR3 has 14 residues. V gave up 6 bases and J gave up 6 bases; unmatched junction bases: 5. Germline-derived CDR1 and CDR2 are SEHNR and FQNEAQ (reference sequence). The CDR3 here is CASRVGQGDEKLFF. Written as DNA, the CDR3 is TGTGCCAGCAGAGTGGGACAGGGAGATGAAAAACTGTTTTTT.

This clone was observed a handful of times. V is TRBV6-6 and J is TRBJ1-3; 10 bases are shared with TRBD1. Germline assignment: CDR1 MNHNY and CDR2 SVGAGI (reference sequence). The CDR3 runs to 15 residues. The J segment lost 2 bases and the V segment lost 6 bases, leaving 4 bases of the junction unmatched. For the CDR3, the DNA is TGTGCCAGCAGGGACGGACAGGGGGCTGGAAACACCATATATTTT. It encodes CASRDGQGAGNTIYF.

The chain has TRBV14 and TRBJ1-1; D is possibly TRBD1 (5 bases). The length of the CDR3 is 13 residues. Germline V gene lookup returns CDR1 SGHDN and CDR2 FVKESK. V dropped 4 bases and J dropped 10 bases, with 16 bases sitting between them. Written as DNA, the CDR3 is TGTGCCAGCAGCCCCCGACAGATGGGGGTAGCTTTCTTT. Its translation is CASSPRQMGVAFF.